The 32 T cell receptor beta chains presented below share a single source sample, sequenced in a study of blood T cells in healthy people across ages. Combining a sample-barcoded 5' primer with a J-beta primer mix, a second PCR ran for roughly 6 to 12 cycles. Using its own MiXCR run on the 5' RACE reads, TCRdb lists one record per CDR3 protein. The table shows under 1,100,000 distinct CDR3 sequences, with under 30% occurring only once. The sample also formed part of further work on T cells of mothers and their children.

The sample taken for sequencing was blood. The origin of the receptors is a girl aged 2-10 years in good health.

This clonotype turned up a few times. The J gene is TRBJ1-2, the V gene TRBV20-1, with D uncertain. The CDR3 runs 15 residues. V gave up 2 bases and J gave up 4 bases, with 17 bases separating them. CDR1 and CDR2 (germline): DFQATT, SNEGSKA (reference sequence). CDR3 sequence reads: CSARMASPGRYGYTF. Here the CDR3 DNA reads TGCAGTGCTAGAATGGCTTCGCCGGGCCGCTATGGCTACACCTTC.

This clonotype appeared many times. V and J are TRBV12-3 or TRBV12-4 and TRBJ1-1, with D possibly being TRBD1 (5 bases). This CDR3 contains 13 residues. The ends were cut back, 5 bases at V and 2 bases at J, with 9 bases in the middle. The CDR3 bases are TGTGCCAGCAGTGCGGGGCCCAACACTGAAGCTTTCTTT. This translates into CASSAGPNTEAFF.

The chain uses TRBV11-1 and TRBJ2-1; a weak D match, TRBD2 (6 bases). CDR3 length: 15 amino acids. The V end lost 2 bases, the J end lost 5 bases, and 13 bases lay between the germline ends. Germline loops: CDR1 SGHAT, CDR2 FQDESV (reference sequence). This CDR3 reads CASSLQAGEDNEQFF. The DNA for the CDR3 is TGTGCCAGCAGCTTACAAGCGGGTGAGGACAATGAGCAGTTCTTC.

This clonotype was seen a few times. The J gene is TRBJ2-7, the V gene TRBV29-1; TRBD1 might be the D (5 bases). The germline V gene has CDR1 SQVTM and CDR2 ANQGSEA. V was cut by 1 base and J by 2 bases, with 15 bases left in between. CDR3 length: 15 residues. The DNA for the CDR3 is TGCAGCGTTGAAGGGATAGGGCAGGGAACCTACGAGCAGTACTTC. This gives the protein CSVEGIGQGTYEQYF.

This sequence joins TRBV29-1 and TRBJ2-3; possible D gene TRBD1, 6 bases. The CDR3 has 13 residues. The V gene lost 7 bases and the J gene lost 0 bases, with 11 bases spanning the gap. Germline V CDR1 and CDR2: SQVTM, ANQGSEA. CDR3 coding DNA: TGCAGCGGAGGACAGCAGAGCACAGATACGCAGTATTTT. Translating it yields CSGGQQSTDTQYF.

This clonotype has only a few counts. The chain has TRBV2 and TRBJ2-5; no firm D call. The V and J ends lost 6 bases and 0 bases respectively, with 11 bases between them. The length of the CDR3 is 14 residues. The germline V gene has CDR1 SNHLY and CDR2 FYNNEI. In nucleotides, the CDR3 is TGTGCCAGCAGACCGACGGTGTACCAAGAGACCCAGTACTTC. Translation: CASRPTVYQETQYF. Variable domain in full (rest from reference TRBV2 and TRBJ2-5): EPEVTQTPSHQVTQMGQEVILRCVPISNHLYFYWYRQILGQKVEFLVSFYNNEISEKSEIFDDQFSVERPDGSNFTLKIRSTKLEDSAMYFCASRPTVYQETQYFGPGTRLLVL.

The chain has TRBV12-3 or TRBV12-4 and TRBJ1-2; no firm D call. V lost 3 bases to trimming and J lost 7 bases, with 12 bases between them. The CDR3 covers 13 residues. The CDR3 reads CASSLNSGSGYTF. DNA of the CDR3: TGTGCCAGCAGTTTGAATTCGGGAAGTGGCTACACCTTC.

The chain carries TRBV6-2 or TRBV6-3 and TRBJ1-6; no firm D call. The CDR3 loop spans 14 amino acids. Germline lookup yields CDR1 MNHEY and CDR2 SVGEGT. Trimming removed 6 bases from V and 8 bases from J, with 14 bases in between. Here the CDR3 reads CASSPMRSDSPLHF. The CDR3 DNA is TGTGCCAGCAGCCCCATGCGTTCGGATTCACCCCTCCACTTT.

The chain uses TRBV9 and TRBJ2-1, with D tentatively TRBD2 (6 bases). Trimming pared 3 bases from V and 8 bases from J, leaving 15 bases between. The CDR3 spans 14 residues. The germline V gene encodes CDR1 SGDLS and CDR2 YYNGEE. The CDR3 nucleotides read TGTGCCAGCAGCGCAAGCGGGTGGACCCATGAGCAGTTCTTC. As protein: CASSASGWTHEQFF.

The chain uses TRBV7-2 and TRBJ2-5; 9 bases map to TRBD1. Germline CDR1 SGHTA, CDR2 FQGNSA. Losses at the gene ends were 3 bases for V and 4 bases for J; bases not matched to a gene: 9. The CDR3 length is 16 residues. The CDR3 DNA sequence: TGTGCCAGCAGCTTCACCGGGACAGGGAAGGGAGAGACCCAGTACTTC. Its translation: CASSFTGTGKGETQYF.

This chain connects TRBV6-1 to TRBJ2-7; unclear D gene. From germline, CDR1 is MNHNS and CDR2 SASEGT. Trimming stripped 2 bases from V and 3 bases from J, with 14 bases between. The CDR3 runs 15 residues. In nucleotides, the CDR3 is TGTGCCAGCAGTGAAATTTCGTTGACGTTCTACGAGCAGTACTTC. It codes for CASSEISLTFYEQYF.

This clonotype appeared a few times. The DNA for the CDR3 is TGTGCCAGCACCAGAGGGACAGGGGCAGATACGCAGTATTTT. Protein sequence: CASTRGTGADTQYF. The chain uses TRBV6-2 or TRBV6-3 and TRBJ2-3, with 10 bases aligning to TRBD1. This CDR3 has 14 residues. V lost 7 bases, J lost 4 bases, and 5 bases stayed unmatched. Germline V gene lookup returns CDR1 MNHEY and CDR2 SVGEGT.

This clonotype appeared a few times. V is TRBV7-3 and J is TRBJ2-7; D remains unclear. Judging by the DNA end, TRBJ2-5 fits better; the J call may be wrong. Germline V CDR1 and CDR2: SGHTA, FQGTGA. The CDR3 contains 14 residues. CDR3 region: CASSFIPGAETQYF. CDR3 DNA sequence: TGTGCCAGCAGCTTTATTCCGGGCGCCGAGACCCAGTACTTC.

This clonotype was seen at least ten times. This chain uses TRBV2 with TRBJ1-2; 7 bases are a match to TRBD1. The CDR3 loop spans 13 amino acids. CDR1 is SNHLY and CDR2 is FYNNEI in the germline V gene. J was trimmed by 2 bases and V by 5 bases; bases with no gene match: 2. The CDR3 DNA sequence: TGTGCCAGCAGTTCGACAGGGAACTATGGCTACACCTTC. It specifies CASSSTGNYGYTF.

V gene TRBV6-1 combines with J gene TRBJ1-4; 11 bases map to TRBD1. Germline V gives CDR1 MNHNS, CDR2 SASEGT. The CDR3 runs to 17 residues. The junction had 13 bases not matched to a gene; V was cut back by 8 bases and J by 5 bases. CDR3 DNA: TGTGCCAGCGGGAGGACAGGGGGCCTTGGACGGAATGAAAAACTGTTTTTT. It encodes CASGRTGGLGRNEKLFF.

This rearrangement joins TRBV7-9 to TRBJ2-3; the D is unclear. V lost 4 bases and J 12 bases, leaving 8 bases between the germline ends. Germline V gene data show CDR1 as SEHNR and CDR2 as FQNEAQ (reference sequence). There are 10 residues in the CDR3. The CDR3 bases are TGTGCCAGCAGCTCCGAGGTCCAGTATTTT. Encoded protein: CASSSEVQYF.

This clonotype has a handful of counts. One end of the junction fails to match germline, which may point to a read error. The genes are TRBV11-2 and TRBJ1-1; a weak D match, TRBD1 (6 bases). This CDR3 contains 14 residues. Germline V CDR1 and CDR2: SGHAT, FQNNGV. CDR3 nucleotides: TGTGCCGGCAGCTTAGGGACAATGAACACTGAAGCTTTCTTT. This encodes CAGSLGTMNTEAFF.

This rearrangement joins TRBV7-9 to TRBJ1-2; D gene unclear. The V gene's germline CDR1 is SEHNR and CDR2 FQNEAQ (reference sequence). The CDR3 has 11 amino acids. V lost 10 bases, J lost 8 bases, and 14 bases lay in between. CDR3 DNA: TGTGCCATAGAGTTGGGCGAAGGCTACACCTTC. Its protein product is CAIELGEGYTF.

V is TRBV23-1 and J is TRBJ1-1; perhaps TRBD1 as D (6 bases). TRBV23-1 is identified as an open reading frame with a role that is uncertain. V dropped 3 bases and J dropped 1 base, with 12 bases sitting between them. The CDR3 runs to 15 residues. In nucleotides, the CDR3 is TGCGCCAGCAGTCAGCGGGACAACAGGAACACTGAAGCTTTCTTT. It encodes CASSQRDNRNTEAFF.

This clonotype was recorded a few times. As DNA, the CDR3 is TGTGCCAGCAGCGCGTCGACCGGAAACACCGGGGAGCTGTTTTTT. Translating it yields CASSASTGNTGELFF. The chain carries TRBV7-8 and TRBJ2-2; D is unresolved. From germline, CDR1 is SGHVS and CDR2 FQNEAQ. This CDR3 spans 15 amino acids. V was trimmed by 5 bases and J by 2 bases, leaving 12 bases between them.

This rearrangement joins TRBV6-1 to TRBJ1-1; 7 bases line up with TRBD1. J gave up 11 bases and V 9 bases, and 9 bases lay outside the gene matches. The CDR3 has 11 residues. Germline lookup yields CDR1 MNHNS and CDR2 SASEGT. This chain's CDR3 is CASIQGFGAFF. The CDR3 nucleotides read TGTGCCAGTATACAGGGGTTTGGGGCTTTCTTT.

The chain recombines TRBV5-1 with TRBJ2-5; 8 positions agree with TRBD2. The CDR3 runs to 18 residues. Unmatched junction bases numbered 16, after V lost 2 bases and J lost 4 bases. Germline CDR1 and CDR2: SGHRS and YFSETQ. The CDR3 protein is CASSLGASSGGAGETQYF. The CDR3 coding sequence is TGCGCCAGCAGCTTAGGGGCTTCTTCCGGGGGGGCCGGAGAGACCCAGTACTTC.

In its sample, this clonotype was seen a few times. The chain couples TRBV5-1 to TRBJ2-1; TRBD2 aligns across 10 bases. The J segment lost 0 bases and the V segment lost 1 base, leaving 4 bases of the junction unmatched. The germline V gene has CDR1 SGHRS and CDR2 YFSETQ. The CDR3 runs 17 residues. This chain's CDR3 is CASSLLPSGSSYNEQFF. The CDR3 DNA reads TGCGCCAGCAGCTTGTTACCTAGCGGGAGCTCCTACAATGAGCAGTTCTTC.

This clonotype came up a few times. This chain uses TRBV7-9 with TRBJ1-4; 7 positions match TRBD1. V shed 11 bases and J 8 bases; nucleotides not matched to a gene: 20. From germline, CDR1 is SEHNR and CDR2 FQNEAQ (reference sequence). CDR3 length: 16 amino acids. This CDR3 is CACQNPSDRRGEKLFF. CDR3 coding DNA: TGTGCCTGCCAGAACCCCTCGGACAGGAGGGGAGAAAAACTGTTTTTT.

The rearrangement links TRBV9 to TRBJ2-1, with TRBD2 matching 7 bases. Germline CDR1 and CDR2: SGDLS and YYNGEE. The ends lost 3 bases at V and 0 bases at J; junction bases unmatched: 6. CDR3 length: 16 residues. The CDR3 DNA reads as TGTGCCAGCAGCGAGGGCGGGGGAGGCTCCTACAATGAGCAGTTCTTC. Its translation: CASSEGGGGSYNEQFF. Full variable domain (outside the CDR3, taken from reference TRBV9 and TRBJ2-1): DSGVTQTPKHLITATGQRVTLRCSPRSGDLSVYWYQQSLDQGLQFLIQYYNGEERAKGNILERFSAQQFPDLHSELNLSSLELGDSALYFCASSEGGGGSYNEQFFGPGTRLTVL.

The rearrangement uses TRBV6-1 and TRBJ2-1, with D possibly being TRBD2 (6 bases). Germline values: CDR1 MNHNS, CDR2 SASEGT. V was clipped by 3 bases and J by 2 bases, with 14 bases between them. This CDR3 comprises 16 residues. CDR3 protein: CASSDAGMGPYNEQFF. In DNA form, the CDR3 reads TGTGCCAGCAGTGACGCGGGGATGGGTCCCTACAATGAGCAGTTCTTC.

This clonotype was picked up a small number of times. The chain links TRBV11-2 to TRBJ2-1, with D tentatively TRBD2 (5 bases). The end of the DNA fits TRBJ2-5 better, so the J call may be wrong. Looked up from germline, CDR1 is SGHAT and CDR2 is FQNNGV. The CDR3 consists of 12 residues. Here the CDR3 DNA reads TGTGCCAGCAGCTTGGAGAGGGCCGCCCAGTACTTC. Translated, it gives CASSLERAAQYF.

This clonotype occurred a few times. The chain combines TRBV5-1 with TRBJ1-4; tentative D call: TRBD1 (5 bases). CDR1 SGHRS and CDR2 YFSETQ come from the germline V gene. V gave up 4 bases and J gave up 7 bases, with 17 bases separating them. The CDR3 has 15 amino acids. CDR3 DNA sequence: TGCGCCAGCAGCGCTGGGACGGCAGCCACTGAAAAACTGTTTTTT. Amino acids: CASSAGTAATEKLFF.

This clonotype has just a few counts. The rearrangement joins TRBV6-7 to TRBJ2-3, with D uncertain. TRBV6-7 is treated as an ORF (open reading frame) with a function not yet certain. V was trimmed by 2 bases and J by 9 bases, leaving 9 bases between them. The CDR3 sequence is 12 residues long. The CDR3 sequence: CASSYHFKTQYF. The CDR3 DNA reads as TGTGCCAGCAGTTACCACTTCAAAACGCAGTATTTT.

The rearrangement links TRBV20-1 to TRBJ1-6; D gene uncertain. Germline values: CDR1 DFQATT, CDR2 SNEGSKA (reference sequence). V dropped 2 bases and J dropped 4 bases, with 9 bases sitting between them. This CDR3 is 14 amino acids long. This chain's CDR3 is CSARLGSYNSPLHF. The CDR3 nucleotides are TGCAGTGCTAGACTGGGGTCTTATAATTCACCCCTCCACTTT.

The V and J genes are TRBV3-1 and TRBJ2-1; the match to TRBD2 covers 11 bases. The CDR3 is made up of 15 amino acids. The V segment lost 2 bases and the J segment 7 bases; nucleotides outside the gene matches: 4. Germline CDR1 is LGHDT and CDR2 is YNNKEL (reference sequence). The CDR3 coding sequence is TGTGCCAGCAGCCAAATAGCGGGAGGGTTGAATGAGCAGTTCTTC. Residues: CASSQIAGGLNEQFF.

This chain joins TRBV3-1 and TRBJ2-3; D is undetermined. V lost 4 bases to trimming and J lost 0 bases, with 14 bases between them. CDR3 length: 16 amino acids. Germline CDR1 and CDR2: LGHDT and YNNKEL (reference sequence). The CDR3 DNA reads as TGTGCCAGCAGCCCCCTGTCGGAGTTGAGCACAGATACGCAGTATTTT. It encodes CASSPLSELSTDTQYF.